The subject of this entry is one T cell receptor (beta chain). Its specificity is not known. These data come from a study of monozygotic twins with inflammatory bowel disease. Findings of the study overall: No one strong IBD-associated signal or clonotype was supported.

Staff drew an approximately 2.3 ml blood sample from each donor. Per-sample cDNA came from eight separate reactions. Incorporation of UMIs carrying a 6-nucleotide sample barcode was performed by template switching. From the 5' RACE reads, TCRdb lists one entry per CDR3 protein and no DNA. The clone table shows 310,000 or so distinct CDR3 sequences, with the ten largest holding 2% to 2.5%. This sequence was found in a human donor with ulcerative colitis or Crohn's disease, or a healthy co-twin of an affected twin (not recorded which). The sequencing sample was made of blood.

The CDR3 loop reads CSARDRDIPGANVLTF. The chain is built from TRBV20-1 and TRBJ2-6; TCRdb indicates TRBD1, and absent DNA this call remains unverified. The CDR3 covers 16 residues. Germline CDR1 DFQATT, CDR2 SNEGSKA (reference sequence).